This record looks at one T cell receptor (beta chain) sequence and its context. These data belong to a study of T cell changes during pregnancy in multiple sclerosis. Using immunoSEQ multiplex PCR, the repertoire was profiled, and TCRdb retains in-frame clones only, with some absent. Counted here are 22,000 or so clones, about nine tenths occurring once; the ten biggest clones make up around 0.63%. This CDR3 has 15 residues. The germline CDR1 and CDR2 sequences are MGHRA and YSYEKL. Trimming pared 1 base from V and 2 bases from J, leaving 11 bases between. Source: CD4+ T cells from peripheral blood mononuclear cells, taken after pregnancy. The TCR originated in a female donor in good health, enrolled as a control in a pregnancy study. The chain has TRBV4-1 and TRBJ2-5; tentatively, D is TRBD2 (5 bases). The CDR3 is CASSQVGLSQETQYF. In nucleotides, the CDR3 is TGCGCCAGCAGCCAAGTAGGACTTTCGCAAGAGACCCAGTACTTC.